The 13 T cell receptor beta chains below come from one sample, sequenced in a study of lymphopenia after photon versus proton radiotherapy. TCRdb's copy holds only in-frame clones and misses some; the assay was immunoSEQ multiplex PCR. This sample has roughly 65,000 clones, with approximately 91% found just once. Sequenced here: peripheral blood, sampled from a patient treated with photon-based radiotherapy. These receptor sequences come from a woman in her 70s with pancreatic cancer.

The chain links TRBV30 to TRBJ1-5; 7 bases are shared with TRBD1. Trimming cost V 1 base and J 4 bases; bases outside gene matches: 4. The length of the CDR3 is 14 residues. Per germline, CDR1 GTSNPN and CDR2 SVGIG (reference sequence). In DNA, the CDR3 is TGTGCCTGGAGTGCCAGGGGGTGGAATCAGCCCCAGCATTTT. Amino acid sequence: CAWSARGWNQPQHF. The full variable domain, in which reference TRBV30 and TRBJ1-5 provide the parts outside the CDR3, is SQTIHQWPATLVQPVGSPLSLECTVEGTSNPNLYWYRQAAGRGLQLLFYSVGIGQISSEVPQNLSASRPQDRQFILSSKKLLLSDSGFYLCAWSARGWNQPQHFGDGTRLSIL.

The chain uses TRBV19 and TRBJ1-1; D gene unclear. The V end was cut by 4 bases, the J end by 5 bases, with 11 bases between. CDR3 length equals 13 residues. Looked up from germline, CDR1 is LNHDA and CDR2 is SQIVND (reference sequence). CDR3 in DNA: TGTGCCAGTAGTAATGGGGAGGGAACTGAAGCTTTCTTT. This codes for CASSNGEGTEAFF.

V and J are TRBV28 and TRBJ2-1; perhaps TRBD2 as D (5 bases). Germline V gene sequence: CDR1 MDHEN, CDR2 SYDVKM. V gave up 7 bases and J gave up 8 bases, with 15 bases separating them. The CDR3 consists of 13 residues. The CDR3 nucleotides are TGTGCCAGCAACCTGGAGGTGGGCGATGAGCAGTTCTTC. Residues: CASNLEVGDEQFF.

The chain couples TRBV7-9 to TRBJ2-1; unclear D gene. CDR1 and CDR2 (germline): SEHNR, FQNEAQ (reference sequence). Deletions cut 4 bases from V and 9 bases from J, with 19 bases between. The CDR3 is made up of 15 amino acids. The CDR3 bases are TGTGCCAGCAGCTCAAGGGTAGCCCGGCTGGGTGAGCAGTTCTTC. This encodes CASSSRVARLGEQFF. Full variable domain (remainder filled in from reference TRBV7-9 and TRBJ2-1): DTGVSQNPRHKITKRGQNVTFRCDPISEHNRLYWYRQTLGQGPEFLTYFQNEAQLEKSRLLSDRFSAERPKGSFSTLEIQRTEQGDSAMYLCASSSRVARLGEQFFGPGTRLTVL.

J is TRBJ1-1 and V is TRBV6-5; D call uncertain. The CDR3 loop spans 15 amino acids. CDR1 and CDR2 (germline): MNHEY, SVGAGI. V lost 6 bases and J lost 0, with 14 bases in between. The CDR3 spells CASSPNGVVNTEAFF. The CDR3 DNA reads TGTGCCAGCAGCCCCAATGGGGTGGTGAACACTGAAGCTTTCTTT.

This sequence joins TRBV4-1 and TRBJ1-1; TRBD1 aligns across 9 bases. CDR3 length: 14 amino acids. The germline V gene has CDR1 MGHRA and CDR2 YSYEKL. After removal of 4 bases from V and 4 bases from J, the junction contained 4 bases not matched to a gene. CDR3 protein: CASSRDRDGTEAFF. CDR3 DNA sequence: TGCGCCAGCAGCCGGGACAGGGACGGCACTGAAGCTTTCTTT.

The V gene is TRBV28, the J gene TRBJ2-4, with unresolved D. Trimming removed 2 bases at V and 0 bases at J, with 5 bases between. Germline V CDR1 and CDR2: MDHEN, SYDVKM. The CDR3 loop spans 14 amino acids. CDR3 nucleotides: TGTGCCAGCAGTTTACAGGTAGCCAAAAACATTCAGTACTTC. Protein sequence: CASSLQVAKNIQYF.

This clone was detected once. The chain is built from TRBV28 and TRBJ2-7; 9 nucleotides match TRBD2. This CDR3 contains 16 residues. The germline V gene encodes CDR1 MDHEN and CDR2 SYDVKM. Trimming took 5 bases from V and 2 from J; bases not matched to a gene: 10. The CDR3 region is CASSGASGIPPYEQYF. CDR3 nucleotides: TGTGCCAGCAGTGGGGCTAGCGGGATTCCCCCCTACGAGCAGTACTTC.

This clone was picked up one time. The J gene is TRBJ2-7, the V gene TRBV7-9; D ambiguous. The CDR3 sequence is 12 residues long. V lost 4 bases to trimming and J lost 3 bases, with 7 bases between them. Germline V gene data show CDR1 as SEHNR and CDR2 as FQNEAQ (reference sequence). The CDR3 loop reads CASSSLGYEQYF. The DNA of the CDR3 is TGTGCCAGCAGCTCGCTCGGCTACGAGCAGTACTTC.

Concerning this clone itself: A junction boundary mismatches the germline segment, possibly from a read error. This rearrangement joins TRBV7-7 to TRBJ1-4, with TRBD1 identical over 7 bases. The CDR3 is made up of 15 amino acids. Germline V gene sequence: CDR1 SSHAT, CDR2 FNYEAQ (reference sequence). CDR3 nucleotide sequence: TGTGCTAGCAGCTGCCCACAGGGGACTAATGAAAAACTGTTTTTT. Protein product: CASSCPQGTNEKLFF.

The CDR3 DNA reads TGTGCCAGCAGCTCCAGGGGCGTTTCTTACAATGAGCAGTTCTTC. This sequence encodes CASSSRGVSYNEQFF. The chain couples TRBV11-1 to TRBJ2-1, with D perhaps matching TRBD1 (6 bases). This CDR3 spans 15 amino acids. CDR1 and CDR2 from the germline V gene are SGHAT and FQDESV (reference sequence). V was trimmed by 4 bases and J by 4 bases, leaving 14 bases between them.

The CDR3 is CASSSPVAHEQYF. In nucleotides, the CDR3 is TGTGCCAGCAGTTCCCCGGTAGCCCACGAGCAGTACTTC. This rearrangement joins TRBV28 to TRBJ2-7, with D uncertain. There are 13 residues in the CDR3. The V gene lost 4 bases and the J gene lost 5 bases, with 12 bases spanning the gap. Per germline, CDR1 MDHEN and CDR2 SYDVKM.

The gene calls are TRBV6-5 and TRBJ2-7; D may be TRBD2 (6 bases). This CDR3 has 13 residues. Per germline, CDR1 MNHEY and CDR2 SVGAGI. The V gene lost 5 bases and the J gene lost 6 bases, with 14 bases spanning the gap. The CDR3 DNA reads as TGTGCCAGCAGTATCTACCCGGGGGTCGAGCAGTACTTC. It encodes CASSIYPGVEQYF.